This T cell receptor (beta chain) was sequenced in a study of beta chain features in type 1 diabetes. Study-level results: Shortening that was moderate but significant affected the TCRB CDR3s of Type 1 diabetes patients in all four CD4+ subsets. Small HLA sub-analyses could not settle whether HLA shapes TCRB rearrangement.

Details on this clone: The antigen remains unidentified.

Every isolated RNA sample was fully reverse transcribed, so sequencing captured expressed TCRB transcripts. TCRdb's table, derived via immunoSEQ multiplex PCR, lists solely in-frame clones and lacks some. The data show more than 300,000 clones, around an eighth seen once. The CDR3 totals 15 residues. With V trimmed by 5 bases and J by 1 base, 7 bases remained unmatched. The germline V gene encodes CDR1 SGHAT and CDR2 FQDESV (reference sequence). The clonotype comes from a man aged 18 to 29 in good health. The specimen sequenced was naive CD4+ T cells from blood. V gene TRBV11-1 combines with J gene TRBJ2-5, with 7 bases identical to TRBD2. The CDR3 region is CASSGGAGSQETQYF. Here the CDR3 DNA reads TGTGCCAGCAGCGGAGGAGCGGGGAGCCAAGAGACCCAGTACTTC.